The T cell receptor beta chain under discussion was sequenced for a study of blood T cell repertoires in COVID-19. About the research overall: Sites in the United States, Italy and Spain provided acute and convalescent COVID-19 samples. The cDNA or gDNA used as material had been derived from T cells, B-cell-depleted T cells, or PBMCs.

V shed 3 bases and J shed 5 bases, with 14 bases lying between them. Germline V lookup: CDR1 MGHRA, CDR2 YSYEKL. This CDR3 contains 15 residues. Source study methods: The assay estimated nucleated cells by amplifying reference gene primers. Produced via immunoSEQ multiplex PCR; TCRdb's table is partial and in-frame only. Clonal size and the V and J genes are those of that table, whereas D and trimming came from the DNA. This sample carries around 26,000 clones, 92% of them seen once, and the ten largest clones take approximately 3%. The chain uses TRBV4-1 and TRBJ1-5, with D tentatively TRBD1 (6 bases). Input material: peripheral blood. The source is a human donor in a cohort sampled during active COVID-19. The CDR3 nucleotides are TGCGCCAGCAGCCACATTACAGGGACGGATCAGCCCCAGCATTTT. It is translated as CASSHITGTDQPQHF.